This TCR beta chain stems from a study of response to subunit inactivated influenza vaccine. This clonotype was seen more than once but under ten times. Its specificity is not known. CDR1 and CDR2 (germline): DFQATT, SNEGSKA (reference sequence). The CDR3 has 13 residues. J gave up 5 bases and V 4 bases, and 3 bases lay outside the gene matches. One entry per CDR3 protein, called by TCRdb with MiXCR from the RT-PCR reads. The table lists a few hundred thousand distinct CDR3 sequences, approximately 9.9% of them singletons, with less than 15% in the top ten. General observations from the study: Authors suggested that a seasonal influenza vaccination recruits few new T cells each time.

This TCR derives from a man aged 45-65 years who received an inactivated influenza vaccine. This rearrangement joins TRBV20-1 to TRBJ2-3; TRBD2 agrees at 10 bases. The source was PBMCs from blood, collected about 40 days after vaccination. The CDR3 coding sequence is TGCAGTGCTAAGCGGGGGGGCCGAGATACGCAGTATTTT. It specifies CSAKRGGRDTQYF.